This T cell receptor (beta chain) was observed in a study of blood T cell repertoires in COVID-19. CDR1 and CDR2 (germline): SNHLY, FYNNEI. With 8 bases clipped from V and 6 bases from J, the junction kept 6 bases outside the gene matches. The CDR3 runs 15 residues. Sequencing was performed with immunoSEQ multiplex PCR; in TCRdb, only in-frame clones are kept and a portion is missing. Among some 50,000 clones listed, around 87% were seen once. The chain couples TRBV2 to TRBJ1-6; TRBD1 matches 11 bases. The receptor was isolated from a woman of 80 years or more with COVID-19, enrolled during active disease. The sequenced material came from peripheral blood. CDR3 region: CASRDRGVLNSPLHF. The CDR3 nucleotides are TGTGCCAGCCGGGACAGGGGGGTTCTTAATTCACCCCTCCACTTT. The entire variable domain, with the rest obtained from reference TRBV2 and TRBJ1-6, is as follows: EPEVTQTPSHQVTQMGQEVILRCVPISNHLYFYWYRQILGQKVEFLVSFYNNEISEKSEIFDDQFSVERPDGSNFTLKIRSTKLEDSAMYFCASRDRGVLNSPLHFGNGTRLTVT.